What follows are 5 T cell receptor beta chains derived from one specimen sequenced in a study of cytomegalovirus exposure and HLA in healthy donors. Repertoires were generated with immunoSEQ multiplex PCR, while TCRdb's copy carries only in-frame clones and drops some. The table includes some 290,000 clones, approximately 91% detected once. Source material: PBMCs. The receptors stem from a man between 25 and 39 years old in good health and CMV-seronegative.

This chain links TRBV5-4 with TRBJ1-6; D remains ambiguous. The CDR3 totals 15 residues. Germline lookup yields CDR1 SGHNT and CDR2 YYREEE (reference sequence). V lost 3 bases and J 6 bases, leaving 13 bases between the germline ends. This CDR3 reads CASSWERESNSPLHF. The CDR3 DNA reads TGTGCCAGCAGCTGGGAGAGGGAATCTAATTCACCCCTCCACTTT.

The gene calls are TRBV19 and TRBJ1-6; D is ambiguous. CDR1 and CDR2 (germline): LNHDA, SQIVND (reference sequence). This CDR3 comprises 15 residues. Trimming pared 1 base from V and 9 bases from J, leaving 13 bases between. The CDR3 region has the DNA TGTGCCAGTAGTATAGTCAGGACCCGGGGTTCACCCCTCCACTTT. Translating it yields CASSIVRTRGSPLHF.

This rearrangement joins TRBV5-4 to TRBJ1-1; D is unclear. V dropped 0 bases and J dropped 0 bases, with 6 bases sitting between them. The CDR3 consists of 14 residues. The germline CDR1 and CDR2 sequences are SGHNT and YYREEE (reference sequence). In nucleotides, the CDR3 is TGTGCCAGCAGCTTGGACATCGTGAACACTGAAGCTTTCTTT. Residues: CASSLDIVNTEAFF.

This clone was seen only a few times. CDR3 sequence (DNA): TGTGCCAGCAGCTCAGAGGGAAAACTGTTTTTT. Its translation: CASSSEGKLFF. The V and J genes are TRBV7-9 and TRBJ1-4; D call uncertain. This CDR3 spans 11 amino acids. Between the trimmed V and J ends, which lost 4 bases and 10 bases, there was a span of 7 bases. The germline V gene has CDR1 SEHNR and CDR2 FQNEAQ (reference sequence).

The chain uses TRBV5-1 and TRBJ1-2; D is undetermined. V lost 4 bases to trimming and J lost 4 bases, with 14 bases between them. CDR1 is SGHRS, CDR2 YFSETQ, per germline. The length of the CDR3 is 14 residues. Written as DNA, the CDR3 is TGCGCCAGCAGCGGATTAGACGGACTCTATGGCTACACCTTC. Protein: CASSGLDGLYGYTF.